The 10 T cell receptor beta chains below come from one sample, sequenced in a study of blood T cell repertoires in COVID-19. Clones were read by immunoSEQ multiplex PCR, and TCRdb kept only the in-frame ones, dropping some. The sample has about 160,000 clones, more than 75% seen once. The material sequenced was PBMCs or T cells enriched from blood (not recorded which). The receptor set was obtained from a woman aged 45 to 65 who had recovered from COVID-19.

V usage is TRBV7-9 and J usage is TRBJ1-2, with a tentative D call TRBD1 (6 bases). CDR1 is SEHNR and CDR2 is FQNEAQ in the germline V gene (reference sequence). V lost 5 bases, J lost 8 bases, and 15 bases lay in between. The CDR3 length is 13 residues. As DNA, the CDR3 is TGTGCCAGCAGCCTCCGGGGGGGGCCCGGCTACACCTTC. It encodes CASSLRGGPGYTF.

This clone was detected only a few times. The chain links TRBV4-1 to TRBJ1-2; 7 nucleotides line up with TRBD1. This CDR3 comprises 13 residues. Germline values: CDR1 MGHRA, CDR2 YSYEKL. V lost 4 bases to trimming and J lost 7 bases; unmatched junction nucleotides: 6. The CDR3 protein is CASSLEGAGGYTF. DNA of the CDR3: TGCGCCAGCAGCCTCGAGGGGGCCGGTGGCTACACCTTC.

The chain is built from TRBV27 and TRBJ1-1; D uncertain. The CDR3 is made up of 14 amino acids. Germline V lookup: CDR1 MNHEY, CDR2 SMNVEV (reference sequence). Deletions cut 5 bases from V and 1 base from J, with 11 bases between. The CDR3 sequence is CASSNQEGNTEAFF. The DNA of the CDR3 is TGTGCCAGCAGTAACCAGGAGGGGAACACTGAAGCTTTCTTT.

The chain links TRBV7-2 to TRBJ2-1, with 11 positions matching TRBD1. Germline trimming cut 5 bases from V and 10 bases from J; bases unmatched to any gene: 7. This CDR3 has 14 residues. Germline lookup yields CDR1 SGHTA and CDR2 FQGNSA. The CDR3 DNA is TGTGCCAGCAGCCAAGGACAGGGGGCAGGAGAGCAGTTCTTC. Amino acid sequence: CASSQGQGAGEQFF. Using reference TRBV7-2 and TRBJ2-1 for the parts outside the CDR3, the full variable domain is GAGVSQSPSNKVTEKGKDVELRCDPISGHTALYWYRQSLGQGLEFLIYFQGNSAPDKSGLPSDRFSAERTGGSVSTLTIQRTQQEDSAVYLCASSQGQGAGEQFFGPGTRLTVL.

This clone showed up just a few times. Here the CDR3 DNA reads TGCGCCAGCAGCTTAGGAGGAGGGCTATACGAGCAGTACTTC. The encoded protein is CASSLGGGLYEQYF. The gene calls are TRBV5-1 and TRBJ2-7; a possible D gene is TRBD2 (6 bases). From germline, CDR1 is SGHRS and CDR2 YFSETQ. The germline V and J ends were trimmed by 2 bases and 4 bases, with 13 bases remaining between them. The CDR3 runs to 14 residues.

This clone was counted a few times. The chain couples TRBV4-2 to TRBJ1-1; tentative D call: TRBD1 (6 bases). V shed 1 base and J shed 0 bases, with 9 bases lying between them. The germline gives CDR1 LGHNA, CDR2 YNFKEQ. This CDR3 is 15 amino acids long. CDR3 in DNA: TGTGCCAGCAGCCAAGCTGGACAGCTGAACACTGAAGCTTTCTTT. Protein sequence: CASSQAGQLNTEAFF.

The CDR3 sequence: CASSLKRDRVSGFF. DNA for the CDR3: TGTGCCAGCAGCTTGAAGAGAGACAGGGTATCAGGGTTCTTC. The chain joins TRBV5-8 to TRBJ2-1; 7 bases line up with TRBD1. The CDR3 length is 14 residues. J gave up 15 bases and V 1 base, and 13 bases lay outside the gene matches. The germline gives CDR1 SGHTS, CDR2 YDEGEE.

This chain links TRBV5-1 with TRBJ2-1, with D perhaps TRBD1 (6 bases). The CDR3 is 15 amino acids. CDR1 and CDR2 (germline): SGHRS, YFSETQ. With 0 bases removed from V and 2 bases from J, the gap between germline ends came to 9 bases. The CDR3: CASSLESGAYNEQFF. CDR3 in DNA: TGCGCCAGCAGCTTGGAGTCAGGGGCCTACAATGAGCAGTTCTTC.

The V and J genes are TRBV19 and TRBJ1-6, with D maybe TRBD1 (5 bases). The germline V gene encodes CDR1 LNHDA and CDR2 SQIVND (reference sequence). V lost 5 bases and J lost 6, with 14 bases in between. This CDR3 spans 15 amino acids. The CDR3 nucleotides read TGTGCCAGTAGTTCCAGGGTTCTCGTTAATTCACCCCTCCACTTT. It specifies CASSSRVLVNSPLHF. The full variable domain, completed using reference TRBV19 and TRBJ1-6, is DGGITQSPKYLFRKEGQNVTLSCEQNLNHDAMYWYRQDPGQGLRLIYYSQIVNDFQKGDIAEGYSVSREKKESFPLTVTSAQKNPTAFYLCASSSRVLVNSPLHFGNGTRLTVT.

This CDR3 reads CASSPAGGGASYSGNTIYF. Written as DNA, the CDR3 is TGTGCCAGCAGCCCAGCGGGAGGTGGGGCTTCCTACTCTGGAAACACCATATATTTT. The V gene is TRBV7-9, the J gene TRBJ1-3; weak D call: TRBD1 (5 bases). The CDR3 has 19 amino acids. V was pared by 5 bases and J by 0 bases, with 23 bases between. Germline V gene data show CDR1 as SEHNR and CDR2 as FQNEAQ (reference sequence).